Included here is one TCR beta chain sequence, with context. Its specificity is unknown. The CDR3 runs 15 residues. The germline V gene has CDR1 SNHLY and CDR2 FYNNEI. V was pared by 3 bases and J by 8 bases, with 9 bases of the junction left unmatched. Clones were sequenced by immunoSEQ multiplex PCR, and TCRdb holds only the in-frame ones, with some missing. The sample contains 100,000 or so clones, 86% of which appear only once. This record comes from a study of T cell responses to AZD1222 COVID-19 vaccine. Study-level findings and limits: The donors showed a predominance of white British ancestry and of females, with possible underestimation of clonal diversity.

The receptor was isolated from an adult in good health. Material: peripheral blood, obtained on day 0 of AZD1222 vaccination. V is TRBV2 and J is TRBJ2-1, with 8 bases aligning to TRBD2. CDR3 nucleotide sequence: TGTGCCAGCAGTGATATCGGGAGGGCCAATGATGAGCAGTTCTTC. This translates into CASSDIGRANDEQFF. The whole variable domain, remainder taken from reference TRBV2 and TRBJ2-1, is EPEVTQTPSHQVTQMGQEVILRCVPISNHLYFYWYRQILGQKVEFLVSFYNNEISEKSEIFDDQFSVERPDGSNFTLKIRSTKLEDSAMYFCASSDIGRANDEQFFGPGTRLTVL.